Listed here is a single T cell receptor beta chain. Antigen specificity is unknown. Investigators amplified TCR beta CDR3 regions from RNA transcripts. First-round RT-PCR employed HTBI primers, with a second-round multiplex PCR after it. MiXCR, applied by TCRdb to the multiplex PCR reads, yields one record per CDR3 protein. The profile shows over a million distinct CDR3 sequences, 35% to 45% of them singletons. Aged 18 to 65, hyperthyroidism patients had been newly diagnosed, with under 2 months' duration. This sample was included in a study of Graves' ophthalmopathy and Graves' hyperthyroidism. Findings of the study overall: From stable hyperthyroidism, ophthalmopathy was separated by a 13-signature model with 85% to 90% sensitivity and roughly 84% specificity. Blood repertoires reportedly contained most expanded thyroid clonotypes above 0.001 frequency.

J gave up 7 bases and V 5 bases, and 11 bases lay outside the gene matches. The CDR3 consists of 16 residues. Germline CDR1 MNHEY, CDR2 SMNVEV (reference sequence). V gene TRBV27 combines with J gene TRBJ1-6; TRBD1 matches 7 bases. Source material: peripheral blood or thyroid tissue (not recorded which). The receptor was derived from an adult man with Graves' hyperthyroidism. The CDR3 reads CASSPGPGQPNSPLHF. The DNA of the CDR3 is TGTGCCAGCAGTCCCGGACCGGGACAGCCGAATTCACCCCTCCACTTT.